The 18 T cell receptor beta chains below all came from one sample that was sequenced in a study of blood T cells in healthy people across ages. Next came a second PCR, run for about 7 to 11 cycles, which used a sample-barcoded 5' primer along with a J-beta primer mix. One entry per CDR3 protein results from TCRdb running MiXCR on the 5' RACE reads. The sample records 900,000 to 950,000 distinct CDR3 sequences, roughly 29% being singletons. In addition, the sample was reused for a study of T cells of mothers and their children.

The sequenced material came from blood. The receptor source for this set is a woman aged 40 to 50 in good health.

V and J are TRBV12-3 or TRBV12-4 and TRBJ2-3, with TRBD1 matching 7 bases. V was clipped by 3 bases and J by 4 bases; unmatched bases: 10. CDR3 length: 16 amino acids. CDR3 DNA sequence: TGTGCCAGCAGTTTGGGGACAGCTCTGGGCGCAGATACGCAGTATTTT. Its protein is CASSLGTALGADTQYF.

This chain uses TRBV5-1 with TRBJ2-7; tentative D call: TRBD2 (5 bases). V gave up 1 base and J gave up 5 bases, with 13 bases separating them. The germline gives CDR1 SGHRS, CDR2 YFSETQ. The CDR3 length is 14 residues. CDR3 sequence reads: CASSLKAGMDEQYF. The CDR3 coding sequence is TGCGCCAGCAGCTTGAAGGCGGGTATGGACGAGCAGTACTTC.

In its sample, this clonotype was seen a few times. The gene calls are TRBV2 and TRBJ2-7; TRBD1 matches 11 bases. Germline assignment: CDR1 SNHLY and CDR2 FYNNEI. V lost 8 bases, J lost 3 bases, and 6 bases stayed unmatched. The length of the CDR3 is 14 residues. This chain's CDR3 is CASVSGQGDYEQYF. CDR3 in DNA: TGTGCCAGCGTTTCGGGACAGGGGGACTACGAGCAGTACTTC.

This rearrangement joins TRBV20-1 to TRBJ1-2; tentative D call: TRBD1 (5 bases). The length of the CDR3 is 16 residues. Germline loops: CDR1 DFQATT, CDR2 SNEGSKA (reference sequence). V lost 4 bases and J 6 bases, leaving 24 bases between the germline ends. CDR3 sequence: CSAKYPGRARGDGYTF. The CDR3 DNA reads as TGCAGTGCTAAGTATCCGGGGAGGGCGAGGGGTGATGGCTACACCTTC.

About this clonotype itself: Just one base apart from a much larger clone, this may be a read error. The CDR3 here is CASSLQRAHSYEQYF. For the CDR3, the DNA is TGTGCCAGCAGCCTACAGCGGGCCCACTCCTACGAGCAGTACTTC. The V and J genes are TRBV11-1 and TRBJ2-7; maybe TRBD2 (6 bases). The CDR3 loop spans 15 amino acids. Between the trimmed V and J ends, which lost 5 bases and 0 bases, there was a span of 14 bases. Germline CDR1 reads SGHAT; CDR2 reads FQDESV (reference sequence).

This clonotype turned up a few times. The V gene is TRBV15, the J gene TRBJ1-2; 11 bases map to TRBD1. CDR1 is LNHNV and CDR2 is YYDKDF in the germline V gene (reference sequence). The ends lost 0 bases at V and 3 bases at J; junction bases unmatched: 9. This CDR3 contains 18 residues. CDR3: CATSRDYTSGQGDYGYTF. The CDR3 nucleotides read TGTGCCACCAGCAGAGATTATACCTCGGGACAGGGGGACTATGGCTACACCTTC.

The rearrangement uses TRBV10-3 and TRBJ1-2, with no clear D. Germline-derived CDR1 and CDR2 are ENHRY and SYGVKD. The V end was cut by 6 bases, the J end by 0 bases, with 8 bases between. This CDR3 region has 13 residues. This chain's CDR3 is CAIRESANYGYTF. CDR3 coding DNA: TGTGCCATCAGGGAGAGCGCTAACTATGGCTACACCTTC.

The rearrangement joins TRBV29-1 to TRBJ1-2; tentatively, D is TRBD1 (5 bases). CDR1 is SQVTM and CDR2 is ANQGSEA in the germline V gene. The CDR3 loop spans 15 amino acids. Trimming removed 0 bases from V and 1 base from J, with 12 bases in between. CDR3 bases: TGCAGCGTTGAAGATCACGCCAGGGATAACTATGGCTACACCTTC. Translated: CSVEDHARDNYGYTF.

As for this clonotype: A much larger clone is a single base away; this may be a read error. The chain is built from TRBV3-1 and TRBJ2-5, with D perhaps matching TRBD1 or TRBD2 (5 bases each). The ends were cut back, 0 bases at V and 11 bases at J, with 31 bases in the middle. The CDR3 length is 19 residues. Germline V gives CDR1 LGHDT, CDR2 YNNKEL (reference sequence). The CDR3 nucleotides read TGTGCCAGCAGCCAAGATTCCATTATTGGGGACGGGTCCTACAATGAGCAGTACTTC. It yields the protein CASSQDSIIGDGSYNEQYF.

In its sample, this clonotype was seen a few times. The rearrangement joins TRBV12-3 or TRBV12-4 to TRBJ2-3; tentative D call: TRBD2 (6 bases). V was trimmed by 7 bases and J by 3 bases, leaving 14 bases between them. The CDR3 has 14 residues. The CDR3 region is CASTELAVTDTQYF. The CDR3 nucleotides read TGTGCCAGCACCGAACTAGCCGTAACAGATACGCAGTATTTT.

The chain has TRBV7-2 and TRBJ2-1, with a weak D call TRBD2 (6 bases). The germline V gene encodes CDR1 SGHTA and CDR2 FQGNSA. Trimming left V 0 bases short and J 5 bases short, with 14 bases between. This CDR3 has 16 amino acids. The CDR3 region has the DNA TGTGCCAGCAGCTTAGCTGGGGCGGGGAGAGACAATGAGCAGTTCTTC. Its translation: CASSLAGAGRDNEQFF.

Comment on this clonotype: With a much larger clone just one base away, this may be a read error. The V gene is TRBV7-2, the J gene TRBJ2-1; 7 nucleotides line up with TRBD1. The CDR3 sequence is 18 residues long. CDR1 is SGHTA and CDR2 is FQGNSA in the germline V gene. CDR3 coding DNA: TGTGCCAGCAGCTTTGAGGGGGCCACCGTAATGGTCTACAATGAGCAGCTCTTC. It yields the protein CASSFEGATVMVYNEQLF.

A word on this clonotype: The junction and the germline gene differ at one end; a read error may be behind it. The gene calls are TRBV5-1 and TRBJ2-1; D tentatively fits TRBD1 or TRBD2 (6 bases each). The CDR3 consists of 15 residues. From germline, CDR1 is SGHRS and CDR2 YFSETQ. CDR3 DNA sequence: TGCGCCAGCGGCTTGACGGGGGCTTCGGGGGATGAGCAGTTCTTC. Translation gives CASGLTGASGDEQFF.

In its sample, this clonotype was seen a few times. The chain links TRBV7-3 to TRBJ2-3, with D perhaps TRBD2 (6 bases). V was clipped by 2 bases and J by 9 bases, with 21 bases between them. CDR3 length: 16 amino acids. Germline CDR1 is SGHTA and CDR2 is FQGTGA. CDR3 bases: TGTGCCAGCAGCTTAGACGGAGGGCCAGCCTCCGGAACGCAGTATTTT. It yields the protein CASSLDGGPASGTQYF.

This clonotype occurred once. This chain uses TRBV29-1 with TRBJ1-2, with D uncertain. CDR3 length: 13 amino acids. CDR1 and CDR2 (germline): SQVTM, ANQGSEA. V was shortened by 1 base and J by 0 bases, with 6 bases between the two germline ends. CDR3 in amino acids: CSVEAGPNYGYTF. The CDR3 coding sequence is TGCAGCGTTGAAGCAGGTCCTAACTATGGCTACACCTTC.

The chain couples TRBV29-1 to TRBJ1-1; D uncertain. The CDR3 extends over 11 amino acids. V shed 1 base and J shed 8 bases, with 8 bases lying between them. The germline V gene encodes CDR1 SQVTM and CDR2 ANQGSEA. In DNA, the CDR3 is TGCAGCGTTGAAGGGGGAAAAGAAGCTTTCTTT. Residues: CSVEGGKEAFF.

The sample holds many counts of this clonotype. V and J are TRBV12-3 or TRBV12-4 and TRBJ2-1; TRBD1 or TRBD2 may be the D gene (5 bases each). The V end lost 4 bases, the J end lost 8 bases, and 15 bases lay between the germline ends. The CDR3 consists of 14 residues. The CDR3 region is CASSSRGPRHEQFF. The CDR3 region has the DNA TGTGCCAGCAGTTCCCGGGGCCCTCGGCATGAGCAGTTCTTC.

The CDR3 spells CAWSSQTPRVSETQYF. CDR3 DNA: TGTGCCTGGAGTTCCCAGACCCCCCGGGTGTCGGAGACCCAGTACTTC. The chain uses TRBV30 and TRBJ2-5; D is undetermined. Trimming left V 2 bases short and J 5 bases short, with 21 bases between. This CDR3 spans 16 amino acids. Germline CDR1 GTSNPN, CDR2 SVGIG (reference sequence).